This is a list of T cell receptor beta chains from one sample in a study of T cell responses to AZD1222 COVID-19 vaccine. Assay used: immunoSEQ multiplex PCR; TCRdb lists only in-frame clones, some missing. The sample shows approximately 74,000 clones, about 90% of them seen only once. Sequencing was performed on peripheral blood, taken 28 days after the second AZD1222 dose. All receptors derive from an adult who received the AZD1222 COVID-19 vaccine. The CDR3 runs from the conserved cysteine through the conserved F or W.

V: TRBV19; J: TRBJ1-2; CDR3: CASSTQSGGRYGYTF
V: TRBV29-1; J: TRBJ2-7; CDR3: CSVMPGTEYEQYF
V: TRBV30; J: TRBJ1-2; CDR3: CARKGGDNYGYTF
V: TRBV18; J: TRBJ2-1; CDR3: CASSPWEYNEQFF
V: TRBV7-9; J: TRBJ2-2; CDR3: CASSLRDTPSNTGELFF
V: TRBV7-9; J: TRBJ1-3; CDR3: CASSSLGRSGNTIYF
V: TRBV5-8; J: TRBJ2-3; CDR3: CASSSQGDTQYF
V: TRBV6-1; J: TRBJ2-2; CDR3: CASSEAGAAGELFF
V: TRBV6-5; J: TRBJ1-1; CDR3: CASTSVSDTEAFF
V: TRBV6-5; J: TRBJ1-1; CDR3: CASSLGKRDTEAFF
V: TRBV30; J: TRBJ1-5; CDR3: CAWSAWVGQPQHF
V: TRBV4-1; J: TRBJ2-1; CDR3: CASSQGTGTRVDEQFF
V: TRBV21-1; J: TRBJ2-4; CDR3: CASTTYRLAKNIQYF
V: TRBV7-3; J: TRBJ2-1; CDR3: CASSASEAYNEQFF
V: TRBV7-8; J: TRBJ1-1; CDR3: CASSWIPGVNTEAFF
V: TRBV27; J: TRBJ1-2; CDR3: CASSTTGFGYTF
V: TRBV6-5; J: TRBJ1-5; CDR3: CASKTGNQPQHF
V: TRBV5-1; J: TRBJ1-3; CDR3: CASSLAEGSSGNTIYF
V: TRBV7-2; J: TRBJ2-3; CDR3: CASSLTRTSGDTQYF
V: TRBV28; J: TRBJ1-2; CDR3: CASSSRTAMYGYTF
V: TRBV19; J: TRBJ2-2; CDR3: CASSIHQGTGELFF
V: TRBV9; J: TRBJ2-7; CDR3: CASSVGGSGTPHEQYF
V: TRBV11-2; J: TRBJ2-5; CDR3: CASSLLAGGETQYF